The entry below gives a single T cell receptor (beta chain) sequence along with its context. These data are taken from a study of blood T cell repertoires in COVID-19. Germline values: CDR1 SGHRS, CDR2 YFSETQ. The V gene lost 1 base and the J gene lost 0 bases, with 20 bases spanning the gap. The CDR3 has 19 amino acids. Data came from immunoSEQ multiplex PCR; TCRdb stores just in-frame clones and leaves some out. The sample holds 210,000 or so clones, 92% seen once. The TCR originated in a man aged 25-45 years with acute or convalescent COVID-19. The sequenced sample consisted of peripheral blood. V usage is TRBV5-1 and J usage is TRBJ2-1, with D hard to call. Here the CDR3 reads CASSLIEAVWVHSYNEQFF. The CDR3 region has the DNA TGCGCCAGCAGCTTGATTGAGGCGGTATGGGTCCACTCCTACAATGAGCAGTTCTTC.